This TCR beta chain was sequenced in a study of blood T cell repertoires in COVID-19. As for the study in general: Specimens from acute and convalescent COVID-19 originated in the United States, Italy and Spain. PBMCs, B-cell-depleted T cells, or T cells provided the cDNA or gDNA that made up the material.

In the original workflow: Estimated nucleated cell counts came from reference gene primer amplification. Only in-frame clones appear in the TCRdb table, and some are missing; sequencing was by immunoSEQ multiplex PCR. That table furnishes V, J and clone size, whereas the DNA furnished D and trimming. This table holds some 110,000 clones, roughly 86% found once. CDR3 size: 15 residues. V was pared by 5 bases and J by 2 bases, with 13 bases between. Germline loops: CDR1 SGHAT, CDR2 FQNNGV. The clonotype was recovered from a man in his forties or fifties with acute or convalescent COVID-19. Sequencing was done on a sample of peripheral blood. The chain is built from TRBV11-2 and TRBJ1-3; maybe TRBD1 (6 bases). Here the CDR3 reads CASSTGLATGNTIYF. The CDR3 nucleotides are TGTGCCAGCAGCACAGGGTTGGCTACTGGAAACACCATATATTTT.